This TCR beta chain appears in the sequencing data of a study of blood T cells in healthy people across ages. The CDR3 is 15 amino acids. Trimming removed 4 bases at V and 12 bases at J, with 22 bases between. Germline CDR1 and CDR2: MGHRA and YSYEKL. Primers used in a second PCR of about 7 to 12 cycles were a sample-barcoded 5' primer and a J-beta primer mix. TCRdb fed the 5' RACE reads into MiXCR, producing one record per CDR3 protein. The table has 750,000 to 950,000 distinct CDR3 sequences, about 55% seen once. The genes are TRBV4-1 and TRBJ2-1; TRBD2 is a possible D gene (6 bases). Sequencing was performed on blood. This TCR derives from a man at least 80 years old in good health. CDR3 nucleotides: TGCGCCAGCAGCCCTCTAGCGCTCCCTATAGAGGGGCAGTTCTTC. This gives the protein CASSPLALPIEGQFF.